This T cell receptor (beta chain) came from a study of T cells in Graves' hyperthyroidism and ophthalmopathy. This clonotype was seen a few times. The antigen remains unidentified. Fresh peripheral blood, approximately 10 ml, was the source of the PBMCs. The CDR3 is 14 amino acids. With 0 bases removed from V and 3 bases from J, the gap between germline ends came to 11 bases. Germline V gives CDR1 DFQATT, CDR2 SNEGSKA (reference sequence). TCR beta CDR3 sequences were amplified from RNA transcripts. First-round RT-PCR with HTBI primers amplified the TCR CDR3 region. TCRdb re-analysed the multiplex PCR reads in MiXCR, keeping a single row per CDR3 protein. The table includes around 760,000 distinct CDR3 sequences, approximately 36% detected once. Points from the study as a whole: Blood held most thyroid clonotypes expanded above 0.001 frequency. Ophthalmopathy was distinguished from stable hyperthyroidism by 13 V-J signatures.

The origin of this receptor is a woman aged 40 to 55 with Graves' hyperthyroidism. Sequenced material: blood. The chain has TRBV20-1 and TRBJ1-2; TRBD1 might be the D (6 bases). As DNA, the CDR3 is TGCAGTGCTAGAGATAGGGGGGGTTACTATGGCTACACCTTC. Its translation is CSARDRGGYYGYTF.